These 24 T cell receptor beta chains came from one sample sequenced in a study of blood T cells in healthy people across ages (dated by TCRdb to between 2014 and 2016). To prepare the library, 5' RACE was applied. These reads were obtained on an Illumina HiSeq 2500. A second PCR of roughly 7 to 11 cycles was run with a J-beta primer mix and a sample-barcoded 5' primer. TCRdb ran its own pipeline on the public reads, namely fastp trimming at Q25 and MiXCR clone calling, and kept in-frame beta chains. CDR3 protein sequences are deduplicated, and each keeps its most common genes and DNA. Present in this sample are 600,000 to 800,000 distinct CDR3 sequences, about 21% of which were seen just once. Roughly 3.4% of the sample is taken by the ten largest. Sequencing input: blood. Receptor source: a man between 70 and 80 years old in good health.

The chain couples TRBV5-1 to TRBJ2-6; no clear D. V was pared by 5 bases and J by 0 bases, with 15 bases between. Germline-derived CDR1 and CDR2 are SGHRS and YFSETQ. This CDR3 comprises 17 residues. The CDR3 reads CASSHSESSSGANVLTF. Here the CDR3 DNA reads TGCGCCAGCAGTCACAGCGAATCGAGCTCTGGGGCCAACGTCCTGACTTTC.

This clonotype was picked up a small number of times. V and J are TRBV27 and TRBJ2-5; D not resolved. CDR3 length: 14 residues. Germline assignment: CDR1 MNHEY and CDR2 SMNVEV (reference sequence). The V gene lost 0 bases and the J gene lost 2 bases, with 7 bases spanning the gap. CDR3 residues: CASSLSQVQETQYF. The CDR3 DNA is TGTGCCAGCAGTTTATCTCAGGTTCAAGAGACCCAGTACTTC.

This sequence joins TRBV14 and TRBJ2-6, with D possibly TRBD2 on 6 matching bases. Germline CDR1 and CDR2: SGHDN and FVKESK. Trimming left V 4 bases short and J 0 bases short, with 13 bases between. The CDR3 contains 17 residues. In DNA form, the CDR3 reads TGTGCCAGCAGCCCGGGGGACTCACTCTCTGGGGCCAACGTCCTGACTTTC. Its translation is CASSPGDSLSGANVLTF.

This sequence joins TRBV20-1 and TRBJ2-4; 13 bases align to TRBD2. The CDR3 covers 15 residues. Germline V lookup: CDR1 DFQATT, CDR2 SNEGSKA (reference sequence). Germline trimming cut 6 bases from V and 7 bases from J; bases unmatched to any gene: 9. CDR3 amino acids: CSATGLAGEGNIQYF. CDR3 coding DNA: TGCAGTGCAACAGGACTAGCGGGAGAGGGGAACATTCAGTACTTC.

The chain combines TRBV10-3 with TRBJ2-4; maybe TRBD2 (5 bases). Germline CDR1 reads ENHRY; CDR2 reads SYGVKD. Trimming took off 0 bases at V and 0 bases at J, with 6 bases between the two ends. There are 15 residues in the CDR3. This CDR3 reads CAISESDSAKNIQYF. The CDR3 coding sequence is TGTGCCATCAGTGAGTCGGACTCAGCCAAAAACATTCAGTACTTC.

The chain links TRBV12-3 or TRBV12-4 to TRBJ2-7, with 12 bases aligning to TRBD2. The CDR3 runs to 13 residues. V lost 6 bases and J lost 6; bases outside the gene matches: 3. CDR3 in DNA: TGTGCCAGCAGACCGACTAGCGGGAGCGAGCAGTACTTC. It codes for CASRPTSGSEQYF.

V usage is TRBV20-1 and J usage is TRBJ2-7; TRBD1 or TRBD2 may be the D gene (5 bases each). V lost 3 bases and J lost 2, with 14 bases in between. The CDR3 extends over 14 amino acids. Germline loops: CDR1 DFQATT, CDR2 SNEGSKA (reference sequence). Written as DNA, the CDR3 is TGCAGTGCTAGGATTACCGGGACCCCCTACGAGCAGTACTTC. Translated: CSARITGTPYEQYF.

V usage is TRBV15 and J usage is TRBJ1-4, with D hard to call. Trimming pared 2 bases from V and 3 bases from J, leaving 7 bases between. This CDR3 is 14 amino acids long. Germline CDR1 is LNHNV and CDR2 is YYDKDF (reference sequence). DNA for the CDR3: TGTGCCACCAGCAGACTCCAGGCTAATGAAAAACTGTTTTTT. Protein sequence: CATSRLQANEKLFF.

This clonotype was seen only a few times. V usage is TRBV20-1 and J usage is TRBJ2-1, with D tentatively TRBD2 (8 bases). With 5 bases removed from V and 1 base from J, the gap between germline ends came to 21 bases. Germline V gives CDR1 DFQATT, CDR2 SNEGSKA (reference sequence). CDR3 length: 17 amino acids. The CDR3 spells CSAFDRAGGRSYNEQFF. CDR3 nucleotides: TGCAGTGCTTTCGACAGGGCGGGGGGTCGATCCTACAATGAGCAGTTCTTC.

The rearrangement uses TRBV13 and TRBJ2-1; D gene ambiguous. Trimming removed 1 base from V and 7 bases from J, with 8 bases in between. The CDR3 extends over 13 amino acids. The germline V gene has CDR1 PRHDT and CDR2 FYEKMQ (reference sequence). The CDR3, as DNA: TGTGCCAGCAGCTTAGCGGCGCGGAATGAGCAGTTCTTC. It codes for CASSLAARNEQFF. The full variable domain, its missing parts supplied by reference TRBV13 and TRBJ2-1, is AAGVIQSPRHLIKEKRETATLKCYPIPRHDTVYWYQQGPGQDPQFLISFYEKMQSDKGSIPDRFSAQQFSDYHSELNMSSLELGDSALYFCASSLAARNEQFFGPGTRLTVL.

V and J are TRBV29-1 and TRBJ2-5; D gene uncertain. The DNA matches TRBJ2-1 better at its end, which makes the J call doubtful. Per the germline V gene, CDR1 is SQVTM and CDR2 is ANQGSEA. The CDR3 totals 14 residues. The CDR3 here is CSLSQAPPHNEQFF. In nucleotides, the CDR3 is TGCAGCCTCTCTCAGGCCCCCCCGCACAATGAGCAGTTCTTC.

This clonotype was observed many times. The gene calls are TRBV7-2 and TRBJ2-2; tentatively, D is TRBD2 (6 bases). This CDR3 contains 15 residues. Germline assignment: CDR1 SGHTA and CDR2 FQGNSA. The V end was cut by 0 bases, the J end by 4 bases, with 9 bases between. CDR3 in amino acids: CASSLATGATGELFF. For the CDR3, the DNA is TGTGCCAGCAGCTTAGCAACGGGAGCCACCGGGGAGCTGTTTTTT.

The rearrangement links TRBV30 to TRBJ1-4; weak D call: TRBD1 (6 bases). The CDR3 covers 15 residues. CDR1 is GTSNPN and CDR2 is SVGIG in the germline V gene (reference sequence). V was pared by 0 bases and J by 6 bases, with 14 bases between. This CDR3 reads CAWSVRGGAYEKLFF. Here the CDR3 DNA reads TGTGCCTGGAGTGTACGTGGGGGCGCCTATGAAAAACTGTTTTTT.

In this sample, this clonotype turned up many times. In DNA, the CDR3 is TGTGCGAGCGGGGCCAACGTCCTGACTTTC. This gives the protein CASGANVLTF. The J gene is TRBJ2-6, the V gene TRBV6-6; D is unclear. The CDR3 has 10 residues. Germline lookup yields CDR1 MNHNY and CDR2 SVGAGI (reference sequence).

This sequence joins TRBV9 and TRBJ2-1; D unclear. Between the trimmed V and J ends, which lost 4 bases and 6 bases, there was a span of 8 bases. This CDR3 region has 12 residues. Germline V CDR1 and CDR2: SGDLS, YYNGEE. The CDR3 is CASSPNVNEQFF. The CDR3 DNA sequence: TGTGCCAGCAGCCCCAACGTCAATGAGCAGTTCTTC.

This clonotype came up a few times. The CDR3 bases are TGTGCCAGCAGTCGATTAGCGGGAGGAAGTTTTGAGCAGTTCTTC. Its protein product is CASSRLAGGSFEQFF. This sequence joins TRBV28 and TRBJ2-5; TRBD2 aligns across 10 bases. TRBJ2-1 matches the DNA end more closely, so the J call is doubtful. Germline V gives CDR1 MDHEN, CDR2 SYDVKM. CDR3 length equals 15 residues.

This clonotype showed up many times. The V gene is TRBV5-1, the J gene TRBJ2-5; TRBD1 is a possible D gene (6 bases). In germline, CDR1 is SGHRS, CDR2 YFSETQ. Trimming stripped 4 bases from V and 2 bases from J, with 12 bases between. CDR3 length: 14 amino acids. DNA for the CDR3: TGCGCCAGCAGCCTTCGACAGGCTCAAGAGACCCAGTACTTC. It translates to CASSLRQAQETQYF.

This clonotype was seen a handful of times. The rearrangement links TRBV4-3 to TRBJ2-5; D may be TRBD1 (7 bases). Between the trimmed V and J ends, which lost 0 bases and 6 bases, there was a span of 11 bases. Looked up from germline, CDR1 is LGHNA and CDR2 is YSLEER. CDR3 length: 14 residues. The chain's CDR3 is CASSQDRGVKTQYF. CDR3 in DNA: TGCGCCAGCAGCCAAGACAGGGGGGTGAAGACCCAGTACTTC.

This clonotype appeared a few times. For the CDR3, the DNA is TGTGCCAGCAGCTTTGATGCCGATACGCAGTATTTT. Residues: CASSFDADTQYF. The rearrangement uses TRBV5-5 and TRBJ2-3; D not resolved. Trimming removed 2 bases at V and 6 bases at J, with 7 bases between. The CDR3 is 12 amino acids. The germline gives CDR1 SGHKS, CDR2 YYEKEE (reference sequence).

This clonotype was observed a handful of times. The chain has TRBV7-9 and TRBJ2-5, with D uncertain. The length of the CDR3 is 14 residues. Germline values: CDR1 SEHNR, CDR2 FQNEAQ (reference sequence). V was shortened by 4 bases and J by 6 bases, with 15 bases between the two germline ends. The CDR3 region has the DNA TGTGCCAGCAGCTCTAGGAGTGGTGAGCAGACCCAGTACTTC. This codes for CASSSRSGEQTQYF.

The chain is built from TRBV10-3 and TRBJ2-7; D gene uncertain. This CDR3 comprises 11 residues. Trimming shortened V by 6 bases and J by 1 base, and 4 bases separated the two germline ends. The germline V gene has CDR1 ENHRY and CDR2 SYGVKD. For the CDR3, the DNA is TGTGCCATCAGGGGGTCCTACGAGCAGTACTTC. It is translated as CAIRGSYEQYF.

This clonotype was seen more than once but under ten times. The DNA of the CDR3 is TGCAGTGCCAGAAACAGCGGGAGCTCGCTCAATGAGCAGTTCTTC. It codes for CSARNSGSSLNEQFF. The chain uses TRBV20-1 and TRBJ2-1; 8 positions match TRBD2. V shed 6 bases and J 6 bases; nucleotides not matched to a gene: 13. The CDR3 spans 15 residues. Germline V gene data show CDR1 as DFQATT and CDR2 as SNEGSKA (reference sequence).

This clonotype was detected many times. The V and J genes are TRBV20-1 and TRBJ2-5; 11 bases line up with TRBD2. CDR3 length equals 15 residues. The germline gives CDR1 DFQATT, CDR2 SNEGSKA (reference sequence). Trimming removed 3 bases from V and 3 bases from J; junction bases left unmatched: 6. The CDR3 sequence: CSASFRLAGKETQYF. CDR3 bases: TGCAGTGCTAGCTTCCGACTAGCGGGAAAAGAGACCCAGTACTTC.

The chain carries TRBV6-5 and TRBJ2-5; no clear D. The CDR3 has 15 amino acids. V was shortened by 7 bases and J by 6 bases, with 21 bases between the two germline ends. Per the germline V gene, CDR1 is MNHEY and CDR2 is SVGAGI. The CDR3 DNA is TGTGCCAGCACCCAACAACCTCTCGGGCTCCAGACCCAGTACTTC. Protein sequence: CASTQQPLGLQTQYF.